This entry is about one T cell receptor (beta chain). Its antigen is still unknown. No base quality information exists; no much larger clone differs at one position. Trimming costs V 4 bases and J 9 bases, and their ends lie 16 bases apart. Inclusive of the bounding cysteine and phenylalanine, the CDR3 is 14 residues long. The entry retains the CDR3 DNA only, 42 bases that are in frame from base 1. Looking up the germline V gene yields CDR1 MDHEN and CDR2 SYDVKM. TCRbeta CDR3 regions were amplified from genomic DNA using the immunoSEQ Assay, a bias-controlled multiplex PCR. The original pipeline was this. The number of nucleated cells in each sample was estimated from the amplification of reference gene primers within the assay. To quantify the absolute abundance of each unique TCRbeta CDR3 rearrangement, sequence reads were collapsed and filtered. For each sample, productive Simpson clonality was calculated as the square root of Simpson's diversity index across productive rearrangements. Sourced from immuneACCESS, this table was stored by TCRdb with only in-frame sequences that have V and J called. A share of the clones is absent; for the studies checked, an unresolved V gene accounts for under half, and the remainder has no known explanation. V and J calls and clone size come straight from that table; D and trimming were deduced from the DNA. In all, the sample holds under 300,000 clones, and roughly nine tenths of those were seen once. In total, the top ten clones hold about 12% of the sample.

This sample was included in a study of blood T cell repertoires in COVID-19 (dated by TCRdb to the early 2020s). Regarding the research as a whole: Samples covering the acute and convalescent phases of COVID-19 were provided by collaborators in the United States, Italy and Spain. Where available, HLA class I and class II types were obtained from metadata supplied by the sample provider rather than from assay-based typing. The material from the prospective study consisted of cDNA or gDNA derived from T cells, B-cell-depleted T cells, or PBMCs. The repertoires were released in a freely available public database meant as a resource for research on the immune response to SARS-CoV-2. A de-identified subject ID, COVID-19 status, age in years and sex were almost always included in the sample metadata. The dataset comprised deeply sampled blood TCRbeta repertoires from subjects exposed to, actively infected with, or recovered from COVID-19. Samples came from the ongoing ImmuneRACE study (first 160 participants) plus 1,254 subjects from 6 global collaborators. Here is what the overall study found, with its caveats: The quantity of clinical and demographic metadata differed by source and by participant and was supplied without curation.

One collaborating source in Seattle enrolled patients during active infection and followed them longitudinally through the course of disease. The collaborating institutions used their own protocols to collect whole blood in K2EDTA tubes. For TCRbeta analysis, collaborators shipped samples as frozen whole blood, isolated PBMCs, or DNA extracted from either of those sample types. The sequence came from a woman aged 25 to 45 with COVID-19, enrolled during active disease. Sample: peripheral blood. The V and J segments used are TRBV28 and TRBJ2-1, with TRBD1 perhaps the D gene, on 7 matching bases. The CDR3 protein is CASSSFSGGPEQFF. In nucleotide form, the sequence is TGTGCCAGCAGTTCCTTCTCAGGGGGGCCTGAGCAGTTCTTC.